This TCR beta chain was identified in a study of shared clonotypes between healthy human individuals. Regarding the study as a whole: It was the non-shared clonotypes that had lower generation probabilities than clonotypes shared by all four donors.

Repertoires were generated with immunoSEQ multiplex PCR, while TCRdb's copy carries only in-frame clones and drops some. The profile covers around 980,000 clones, with roughly 74% appearing a single time and more than 0.55% taken by the ten largest. The length of the CDR3 is 17 residues. Per the germline V gene, CDR1 is MDHEN and CDR2 is SYDVKM. J lost 2 bases, V lost 5 bases, and 11 bases had no gene match. To note about this clone: What it binds is not known.

This TCR was sampled from a man between 18 and 29 years old in good health. Some clones in this sample may be carry-over from other donors' samples. Sequencing input: memory CD4+ T cells from PBMCs. The subset was: CD45RA-negative fraction. V gene TRBV28 combines with J gene TRBJ2-4, with 8 nucleotides matching TRBD1. In DNA, the CDR3 is TGTGCCAGCAGTCGCAGGGGGCTCAGGGTAACCAAAAACATTCAGTACTTC. Its protein product is CASSRRGLRVTKNIQYF. Drawing the rest from reference TRBV28 and TRBJ2-4, the complete variable domain is DVKVTQSSRYLVKRTGEKVFLECVQDMDHENMFWYRQDPGLGLRLIYFSYDVKMKEKGDIPEGYSVSREKKERFSLILESASTNQTSMYLCASSRRGLRVTKNIQYFGAGTRLSVL.